This TCR beta chain comes out of a study of OX40 agonist ivuxolimab in advanced cancers. Study background: Partial responses occurred in Three dose-escalation patients, one with hepatocellular carcinoma and two with cutaneous melanoma.

V lost 4 bases and J 5 bases, leaving 12 bases between the germline ends. This CDR3 comprises 13 residues. Germline V lookup: CDR1 SGHAT, CDR2 FQNNGV. Patients who had autoimmune disease history or got systemic immunosuppression were left out. Produced via immunoSEQ multiplex PCR; TCRdb's table is partial and in-frame only. Here the sample spans about 44,000 clones, about 86% being singletons. The receptor's source is an adult with an advanced solid tumor such as melanoma, head and neck, liver or kidney cancer. Sequenced here: CD4+ or CD8+ T cells sorted from blood, sampled in a trial of the OX40 agonist ivuxolimab. The rearrangement uses TRBV11-2 and TRBJ2-7; weak D call: TRBD2 (5 bases). Here the CDR3 reads CASSSRAGDEQYF. The CDR3, as DNA: TGTGCCAGCAGCTCTAGAGCCGGGGACGAGCAGTACTTC.